These 20 T cell receptor beta chains originate from one sample sequenced in a study of OX40 agonist ivuxolimab in advanced cancers. TCRdb keeps only in-frame clones here, not all; method: immunoSEQ multiplex PCR. The sample consists of 35,000 to 50,000 clones, around 85% of them appearing once. Sequences were derived from CD4+ or CD8+ T cells sorted from blood, sampled in a trial of the OX40 agonist ivuxolimab. The source of these receptors is an adult with an advanced solid tumor such as melanoma, head and neck, liver or kidney cancer.

The chain uses TRBV6-1 and TRBJ2-2; TRBD2 agrees at 11 bases. Per the germline V gene, CDR1 is MNHNS and CDR2 is SASEGT. V lost 3 bases to trimming and J lost 6 bases; unmatched junction nucleotides: 6. The length of the CDR3 is 16 residues. The CDR3 DNA follows: TGTGCCAGCAGTGAGACCATTAGCGGGGGGGCCGGGGAGCTGTTTTTT. Translated: CASSETISGGAGELFF.

The chain carries TRBV30 and TRBJ2-7; no clear D. Germline V CDR1 and CDR2: GTSNPN, SVGIG (reference sequence). V lost 0 bases, J lost 2 bases, and 17 bases lay in between. The length of the CDR3 is 16 residues. The CDR3 bases are TGTGCCTGGAGTGTAAGGTTCCAACTGACGACCTACGAGCAGTACTTC. Residues: CAWSVRFQLTTYEQYF. Together with reference TRBV30 and TRBJ2-7, the CDR3 gives the full variable domain: SQTIHQWPATLVQPVGSPLSLECTVEGTSNPNLYWYRQAAGRGLQLLFYSVGIGQISSEVPQNLSASRPQDRQFILSSKKLLLSDSGFYLCAWSVRFQLTTYEQYFGPGTRLTVT.

The chain recombines TRBV6-6 with TRBJ2-7, with 8 bases aligning to TRBD2. Trimming at V came to 4 bases and at J to 5 bases, leaving 10 bases not matched to a gene. CDR3 size: 15 residues. Germline V CDR1 and CDR2: MNHNY, SVGAGI (reference sequence). CDR3 nucleotide sequence: TGTGCCAGCAGTTCGATCCCGGGAGGGCCCCACGAGCAGTACTTC. It translates to CASSSIPGGPHEQYF.

The chain uses TRBV6-1 and TRBJ1-3; D gene uncertain. Germline assignment: CDR1 MNHNS and CDR2 SASEGT. Trimming pared 6 bases from V and 2 bases from J, leaving 5 bases between. The CDR3 is 12 residues long. CDR3 loop: CASSQTGNTIYF. DNA of the CDR3: TGTGCCAGCAGCCAAACTGGAAACACCATATATTTT.

The rearrangement joins TRBV7-7 to TRBJ2-1, with 14 nucleotides matching TRBD2. V was clipped by 3 bases and J by 10 bases; unmatched bases: 2. Germline V gives CDR1 SSHAT, CDR2 FNYEAQ (reference sequence). CDR3 size: 14 residues. The CDR3 nucleotides are TGTGCCAGCAGCTTGGGACTAGCGGGAGACGAGCAGTTCTTC. This sequence encodes CASSLGLAGDEQFF.

This clone was seen more than once but under ten times. The gene calls are TRBV30 and TRBJ1-6; D not resolved. Germline loops: CDR1 GTSNPN, CDR2 SVGIG (reference sequence). V was cut by 4 bases and J by 8 bases, with 6 bases left in between. The CDR3 has 11 residues. The CDR3: CAWTSYSPLHF. CDR3 sequence (DNA): TGTGCCTGGACCTCTTATTCACCCCTCCACTTT.

This clone turned up a few times. The chain recombines TRBV6-6 with TRBJ1-1, with D unclear. V was pared by 6 bases and J by 9 bases, with 14 bases between. The CDR3 runs to 12 residues. The V gene's germline CDR1 is MNHNY and CDR2 SVGAGI (reference sequence). The CDR3 bases are TGTGCCAGCAGCTTGCAGGATGATCAAGCTTTCTTT. It yields the protein CASSLQDDQAFF.

This chain links TRBV4-2 with TRBJ2-7; perhaps TRBD2 as D (6 bases). The CDR3 runs to 15 residues. Germline V gene lookup returns CDR1 LGHNA and CDR2 YNFKEQ. Trimming took off 5 bases at V and 2 bases at J, with 16 bases between the two ends. The CDR3 nucleotides read TGTGCCAGCAGCTTAGCTGGGGGGTCAACCTACGAGCAGTACTTC. Protein: CASSLAGGSTYEQYF.

The rearrangement joins TRBV7-3 to TRBJ2-1, with 7 bases fitting TRBD2. The CDR3 runs to 16 residues. V lost 2 bases and J lost 9; bases outside the gene matches: 13. From germline, CDR1 is SGHTA and CDR2 FQGTGA. The CDR3 loop is CASSLSGRATSVEQFF. CDR3 coding DNA: TGTGCCAGCAGCTTATCTGGGAGGGCGACAAGTGTTGAGCAGTTCTTC.

V usage is TRBV5-1 and J usage is TRBJ2-3, with TRBD2 identical over 7 bases. Germline V gene sequence: CDR1 SGHRS, CDR2 YFSETQ. The CDR3 contains 17 residues. The V segment lost 0 bases and the J segment 0 bases; nucleotides outside the gene matches: 7. Here the CDR3 DNA reads TGCGCCAGCAGCTTGGCCAAAGGAGCGGGGAGCACAGATACGCAGTATTTT. Protein sequence: CASSLAKGAGSTDTQYF.

This chain joins TRBV6-9 and TRBJ1-4, with TRBD1 matching 7 bases. The trim removed 7 bases at V and 8 bases at J, leaving 13 bases unmatched. The CDR3 has 15 residues. Looked up from germline, CDR1 is MNHGY and CDR2 is SVAAGI. The CDR3 reads CASTPEDRVEEKLFF. CDR3 coding DNA: TGTGCCAGCACCCCGGAAGACAGGGTGGAGGAAAAACTGTTTTTT.

The chain employs TRBV12-5 and TRBJ2-1; unclear D gene. The germline CDR1 and CDR2 sequences are LGHNT and FRNRAP. This CDR3 has 14 residues. V lost 6 bases to trimming and J lost 8 bases, with 17 bases between them. DNA of the CDR3: TGTGCTAGTGGCCCCTTAAACAACAACGATGAGCAGTTCTTC. Protein product: CASGPLNNNDEQFF.

The rearrangement uses TRBV5-1 and TRBJ2-7; 10 positions agree with TRBD2. In germline, CDR1 is SGHRS, CDR2 YFSETQ. Trimming cost V 3 bases and J 4 bases; bases outside gene matches: 7. CDR3 length: 15 residues. The CDR3 DNA sequence: TGCGCCAGCAGCTGGGGATCTAGCGGGGGATACGAGCAGTACTTC. Its protein is CASSWGSSGGYEQYF.

This chain connects TRBV28 to TRBJ1-2; D possibly corresponds to TRBD1 (5 bases). This CDR3 is 14 amino acids long. With 6 bases removed from V and 2 bases from J, the gap between germline ends came to 13 bases. CDR1 and CDR2 from the germline V gene are MDHEN and SYDVKM. CDR3 nucleotides: TGTGCCAGCAGCAACGCCGGACAAAACTATGGCTACACCTTC. Translation: CASSNAGQNYGYTF.

The chain combines TRBV7-2 with TRBJ2-3; the D is unclear. The CDR3 sequence is 15 residues long. With 0 bases removed from V and 6 bases from J, the gap between germline ends came to 13 bases. Looked up from germline, CDR1 is SGHTA and CDR2 is FQGNSA. CDR3 coding DNA: TGTGCCAGCAGCTTAGCTTTCTCGAATCCCGATACGCAGTATTTT. This codes for CASSLAFSNPDTQYF.

The CDR3 DNA sequence: TGCAGCGCAGCTCGGGGGGGAATCGGGACTGAAGCTTTCTTT. This codes for CSAARGGIGTEAFF. V usage is TRBV29-1 and J usage is TRBJ1-1, with a tentative D call TRBD1 (5 bases). This CDR3 is 14 amino acids long. The V gene's germline CDR1 is SQVTM and CDR2 ANQGSEA. V gave up 7 bases and J gave up 5 bases, with 20 bases separating them.

The chain couples TRBV18 to TRBJ2-7, with D perhaps matching TRBD1 (5 bases). The length of the CDR3 is 13 residues. V was pared by 0 bases and J by 6 bases, with 9 bases between. Looked up from germline, CDR1 is KGHSH and CDR2 is LQKENI. The CDR3 protein is CASSPPGQSEQYF. The CDR3 DNA reads TGTGCCAGCTCACCACCGGGGCAGTCCGAGCAGTACTTC.

V usage is TRBV11-3 and J usage is TRBJ2-2; D gene unclear. The germline V and J ends were trimmed by 2 bases and 4 bases, with 5 bases remaining between them. Germline CDR1 reads SGHNT; CDR2 reads YENEEA. The CDR3 covers 13 residues. The CDR3 sequence is CASSLMSTGELFF. The CDR3 DNA sequence: TGTGCCAGCAGCTTAATGTCCACCGGGGAGCTGTTTTTT.

This chain joins TRBV9 and TRBJ2-2; D possibly corresponds to TRBD2 (7 bases). Trimming took off 4 bases at V and 0 bases at J, with 25 bases between the two ends. Germline V CDR1 and CDR2: SGDLS, YYNGEE. The CDR3 is made up of 20 amino acids. This CDR3 is CASSSLSLRGGPANTGELFF. The CDR3 DNA reads TGTGCCAGCAGCTCCTTGAGCTTAAGGGGGGGCCCCGCGAACACCGGGGAGCTGTTTTTT.

The chain carries TRBV5-1 and TRBJ1-1; D uncertain. There are 13 residues in the CDR3. The germline CDR1 and CDR2 sequences are SGHRS and YFSETQ. V lost 2 bases and J 2 bases, leaving 7 bases between the germline ends. CDR3 coding DNA: TGCGCCAGCAGCTTACAAGGAAACACTGAAGCTTTCTTT. It encodes CASSLQGNTEAFF.